The 23 T cell receptor beta chains given below trace back to one sample, sequenced in a study of vaccination and CD4 T cells after COVID-19. Documented treatment: approximately 9-day PBMC culture with coronavirus spike peptide pools or control peptides (ViraFEST assay). Cultured CD4+ T cell DNA was sequenced using the Oncomine TCR Beta short-read assay. TCRdb re-analysed the PCR reads in MiXCR, keeping a single row per CDR3 protein. The sample holds almost 20,000 distinct CDR3 sequences; around 46% are singletons and the top ten take 4% to 4.5%. Antigen specificity for these receptors is unknown. The source material was CD4+ T cells from blood, cultured in vitro, sampled before SARS-CoV-2 vaccination. The receptors originated from a human donor who had recovered from COVID-19.

This clonotype was seen more than once but under ten times. The CDR3 sequence: CASKMGPSSYEQYF. Here the CDR3 DNA reads TGTGCCAGCAAAATGGGGCCGAGCTCCTACGAGCAGTACTTC. The genes are TRBV6-1 and TRBJ2-7; maybe TRBD1 (5 bases). Trimming stripped 7 bases from V and 0 bases from J, with 13 bases between. Per the germline V gene, CDR1 is MNHNS and CDR2 is SASEGT. This CDR3 is built from 14 residues.

This chain joins TRBV5-1 and TRBJ1-2; TRBD1 agrees at 8 bases. Germline assignment: CDR1 SGHRS and CDR2 YFSETQ. There are 15 residues in the CDR3. The trim removed 2 bases at V and 6 bases at J, leaving 9 bases unmatched. CDR3 bases: TGCGCCAGCAGCTTCGACAGGGGCTTTTTGGATGGCTACACCTTC. Translating it yields CASSFDRGFLDGYTF. Variable domain in full (rest from reference TRBV5-1 and TRBJ1-2): KAGVTQTPRYLIKTRGQQVTLSCSPISGHRSVSWYQQTPGQGLQFLFEYFSETQRNKGNFPGRFSGRQFSNSRSEMNVSTLELGDSALYLCASSFDRGFLDGYTFGSGTRLTVV.

This clonotype was observed a handful of times. V is TRBV27 and J is TRBJ1-3, with no clear D. V gave up 6 bases and J gave up 0 bases, with 15 bases separating them. Germline V gene lookup returns CDR1 MNHEY and CDR2 SMNVEV (reference sequence). CDR3 length: 16 amino acids. Written as DNA, the CDR3 is TGTGCCAGCAGACCCCAACTCGGGAGCTCTGGAAACACCATATATTTT. Translated: CASRPQLGSSGNTIYF.

V usage is TRBV6-1 and J usage is TRBJ1-2; unclear D gene. Germline CDR1 is MNHNS and CDR2 is SASEGT. Trimming left V 6 bases short and J 3 bases short, with 11 bases between. This CDR3 contains 13 residues. The CDR3 DNA reads as TGTGCCAGCAGCCCCGGCGCCGACTATGGCTACACCTTC. Translation: CASSPGADYGYTF.

V is TRBV2 and J is TRBJ1-5, with D tentatively TRBD1 (6 bases). The CDR3 has 15 amino acids. Germline V gives CDR1 SNHLY, CDR2 FYNNEI. V shed 6 bases and J shed 3 bases, with 15 bases lying between them. The CDR3 here is CASRDQTGPNQPQHF. CDR3 nucleotides: TGTGCCAGCAGGGACCAAACAGGGCCCAATCAGCCCCAGCATTTT.

The chain carries TRBV7-9 and TRBJ1-1, with 9 bases fitting TRBD1. V lost 5 bases and J lost 6; bases outside the gene matches: 7. This CDR3 is built from 14 residues. Germline V gives CDR1 SEHNR, CDR2 FQNEAQ (reference sequence). The DNA for the CDR3 is TGTGCCAGCAGCCCGGGGGACAGGGCATCTGAAGCTTTCTTT. This gives the protein CASSPGDRASEAFF.

The V gene is TRBV6-1, the J gene TRBJ2-1, with D possibly matching TRBD2 (6 bases). The germline V gene encodes CDR1 MNHNS and CDR2 SASEGT. The ends were cut back, 11 bases at V and 0 bases at J, with 23 bases in the middle. The CDR3 runs 17 residues. The CDR3 here is CAGTPGASAYSYNEQFF. CDR3 DNA sequence: TGTGCCGGCACCCCCGGGGCTAGCGCCTACTCCTACAATGAGCAGTTCTTC.

The CDR3 is CASSPDDGGSPLHF. In nucleotides, the CDR3 is TGTGCCAGCAGTCCAGACGACGGGGGTTCACCCCTCCACTTT. This chain links TRBV6-2 or TRBV6-3 with TRBJ1-6; D is perhaps TRBD1 (5 bases). From germline, CDR1 is MNHEY and CDR2 SVGEGT. The CDR3 runs to 14 residues. V lost 5 bases, J lost 9 bases, and 14 bases lay in between.

This clonotype was counted between two and nine times. The rearrangement uses TRBV15 and TRBJ2-5, with 8 bases matching TRBD1. The trim removed 3 bases at V and 5 bases at J, leaving 5 bases unmatched. This CDR3 has 14 amino acids. Germline CDR1 and CDR2: LNHNV and YYDKDF (reference sequence). Here the CDR3 reads CATSSYRGTETQYF. For the CDR3, the DNA is TGTGCCACCAGCAGCTACAGGGGGACGGAGACCCAGTACTTC.

The J gene is TRBJ1-1, the V gene TRBV19; D gene unclear. V was clipped by 4 bases and J by 1 base, with 10 bases between them. Germline loops: CDR1 LNHDA, CDR2 SQIVND (reference sequence). The CDR3 has 14 residues. CDR3 in DNA: TGTGCCAGTAGTAACCGGTGGGAGAACACTGAAGCTTTCTTT. Translated, it gives CASSNRWENTEAFF.

Written as DNA, the CDR3 is TGTGCCAGTAGTATAGCGGTAAGGGGCGGCGGAACTGAAGCTTTCTTT. Translation: CASSIAVRGGGTEAFF. This chain links TRBV19 with TRBJ1-1, with TRBD1 as a possible D gene (5 bases). The germline V gene encodes CDR1 LNHDA and CDR2 SQIVND (reference sequence). The CDR3 totals 16 residues. V was trimmed by 1 base and J by 5 bases, leaving 17 bases between them.

The genes are TRBV25-1 and TRBJ2-5; a possible D gene is TRBD1 (5 bases). Germline V gene lookup returns CDR1 MGHDK and CDR2 SYGVNS. Trimming shortened V by 2 bases and J by 4 bases, and 8 bases separated the two germline ends. The CDR3 covers 13 residues. CDR3 amino acids: CASSEAGPETQYF. CDR3 bases: TGTGCCAGCAGTGAAGCAGGGCCAGAGACCCAGTACTTC.

This clonotype was detected a few times. In DNA, the CDR3 is TGCAGTGCTAGAGATCACTCGAGGGGATGGCATCAGCCCCAGCATTTT. Its protein product is CSARDHSRGWHQPQHF. The V gene is TRBV20-1, the J gene TRBJ1-5; tentatively, D is TRBD1 (5 bases). Per the germline V gene, CDR1 is DFQATT and CDR2 is SNEGSKA (reference sequence). The CDR3 runs to 16 residues. Trimming shortened V by 0 bases and J by 5 bases, and 17 bases separated the two germline ends.

The V call is TRBV6-5, the J call TRBJ1-2; 7 positions agree with TRBD1. There are 15 residues in the CDR3. Trimming cost V 2 bases and J 7 bases; bases outside gene matches: 10. CDR1 is MNHEY, CDR2 SVGAGI, per germline. The CDR3 reads CASSYDGGGTGGYTF. The CDR3 DNA sequence: TGTGCCAGCAGTTACGATGGAGGGGGCACGGGTGGCTACACCTTC.

There are a few counts of this clonotype. The CDR3 DNA sequence: TGTGCCAGCAGCTTAGACAGTTTCTACAATGAGCAGTTCTTC. Translated: CASSLDSFYNEQFF. This chain joins TRBV11-3 and TRBJ2-1; D remains ambiguous. V was shortened by 0 bases and J by 3 bases, with 6 bases between the two germline ends. The CDR3 spans 14 residues. Germline CDR1 and CDR2: SGHNT and YENEEA.

The rearrangement uses TRBV19 and TRBJ1-5; TRBD1 is a possible D gene (6 bases). Germline V gene sequence: CDR1 LNHDA, CDR2 SQIVND (reference sequence). This CDR3 is built from 15 residues. Trimming pared 3 bases from V and 6 bases from J, leaving 15 bases between. In DNA form, the CDR3 reads TGTGCCAGTAGTATTCAGGGGCTTGCAGGTCAGCCCCAGCATTTT. Encoded protein: CASSIQGLAGQPQHF.

This chain connects TRBV19 to TRBJ1-6; no reliable D call. The germline CDR1 and CDR2 sequences are LNHDA and SQIVND (reference sequence). V was shortened by 3 bases and J by 11 bases, with 14 bases between the two germline ends. The CDR3 extends over 14 amino acids. The CDR3 loop is CASSISEARAPLHF. The CDR3 coding sequence is TGTGCCAGTAGTATTTCCGAGGCGAGGGCACCCCTCCACTTT.

This sequence joins TRBV7-8 and TRBJ2-1; TRBD1 is a possible D gene (9 bases). The CDR3 spans 17 residues. Germline V lookup: CDR1 SGHVS, CDR2 FQNEAQ. Trimming removed 0 bases at V and 4 bases at J, with 16 bases between. In nucleotides, the CDR3 is TGTGCCAGCAGCTTAGCCCGGGAGGGACAGGGATACAATGAGCAGTTCTTC. This codes for CASSLAREGQGYNEQFF.

The chain is built from TRBV20-1 and TRBJ2-2; the match to TRBD2 covers 12 bases. Unmatched junction bases numbered 5, after V lost 5 bases and J lost 7 bases. CDR1 DFQATT and CDR2 SNEGSKA come from the germline V gene (reference sequence). The CDR3 sequence is 14 residues long. CDR3 protein: CSAWTSGEYGELFF. The CDR3 DNA is TGCAGTGCTTGGACTAGCGGGGAGTACGGGGAGCTGTTTTTT.

The genes are TRBV9 and TRBJ1-1; TRBD1 might be the D (5 bases). Deletions cut 0 bases from V and 7 bases from J, with 19 bases between. The CDR3 contains 16 residues. The V gene's germline CDR1 is SGDLS and CDR2 YYNGEE. The CDR3 bases are TGTGCCAGCAGCGTAGGTCCCGGGACGGGAGTGTTTGAAGCTTTCTTT. It encodes CASSVGPGTGVFEAFF.

The genes are TRBV4-2 and TRBJ1-2; 7 positions agree with TRBD1. J gave up 5 bases and V 5 bases, and 8 bases lay outside the gene matches. The CDR3 covers 14 residues. Germline V gene sequence: CDR1 LGHNA, CDR2 YNFKEQ. Here the CDR3 DNA reads TGTGCCAGCAGCGCTCCGGGACAGTATTATGGCTACACCTTC. It specifies CASSAPGQYYGYTF.

The rearrangement joins TRBV2 to TRBJ1-1; D call uncertain. The CDR3 is 13 amino acids. Germline V CDR1 and CDR2: SNHLY, FYNNEI. The V end was cut by 7 bases, the J end by 0 bases, with 9 bases between. The CDR3, as DNA: TGTGCCAGCACCCGGGAGATGAACACTGAAGCTTTCTTT. It encodes CASTREMNTEAFF.

This clonotype has just a few counts. This chain connects TRBV7-2 to TRBJ1-1; D remains unclear. Trimming cost V 5 bases and J 1 base, with 11 bases left between them. The CDR3 is 14 residues long. In germline, CDR1 is SGHTA, CDR2 FQGNSA. CDR3 in DNA: TGTGCCAGCAGCGGCGAAATCTCGAACACTGAAGCTTTCTTT. Translated, it gives CASSGEISNTEAFF.